The rows below give T cell receptor beta chains drawn from one sample of a study of shared clonotypes between healthy human individuals. The data were produced by immunoSEQ multiplex PCR, yet TCRdb's version contains in-frame clones alone and is incomplete. The repertoire holds some 790,000 clones, with just under 75% as singletons. Specimen: memory CD4+ T cells sorted from blood. The receptors stem from a woman between 25 and 40 years old in good health. Each CDR3 is given without its conserved first and last residue.

V	J	CDR3
TRBV11-3	TRBJ2-3	ASSLGASTDTQY
TRBV5-1	TRBJ2-3	ASSLPLAGETDTQY
TRBV19	TRBJ2-7	ASTTGQGISYEQY
TRBV30	TRBJ1-1	ASRVSGVAF
TRBV5-1	TRBJ2-6	ASSGQSSGANVLT
TRBV29-1	TRBJ2-5	SVEDHQETQY
TRBV7-9	TRBJ2-1	ASRGGTGVYNEQF
TRBV7-2	TRBJ1-5	ASSYGDTPWTEPQH
TRBV30	TRBJ2-1	ASTSGRAGEQF
TRBV4-2	TRBJ1-3	ASSQEGNSGNTIY
TRBV6-1	TRBJ2-1	ASKGQGALNNEQF
TRBV4-1	TRBJ1-1	ASSQDTGGTVTEAF
TRBV4-1	TRBJ1-1	ASSQDGRQTLGAF
TRBV18	TRBJ2-7	ASSPGYGAVGEQY
TRBV10-2	TRBJ2-7	ASSEPTSGRLYEQY
TRBV5-1	TRBJ2-3	ASGGGAESTDTQY
TRBV16	TRBJ2-2	ASSQSHRIYLGTGELF
TRBV19	TRBJ2-1	ASSPTSASYNEQF
TRBV7-9	TRBJ2-7	ASSPAGTGEQY
TRBV28	TRBJ2-5	ASLSGTIQETQY
TRBV7-6	TRBJ2-1	ASSRSLISSYNEQF
TRBV7-2	TRBJ2-1	ASSDGSGAYNEQF
TRBV7-8	TRBJ2-2	ASSRGTSGSSSGELF
TRBV19	TRBJ1-5	ASKGQGGQPQH
TRBV6-6	TRBJ2-1	ASSYSNSGSGNEQF
TRBV7-8	TRBJ2-1	ASSLGEGGYNEQF
TRBV19	TRBJ1-1	ATGTGRGTEAF
TRBV20-1	TRBJ2-1	SANQREQF
TRBV10-3	TRBJ1-2	AISDWVRAGDGYT
TRBV21-1	TRBJ2-4	ASSKDGGAKNIQY
TRBV30	TRBJ2-3	AWGLAVSTDTQY
TRBV5-1	TRBJ1-1	ASSLVGVHTEAF
TRBV5-4	TRBJ2-1	ASSATSGQYNEQF
TRBV6-1	TRBJ2-2	ASSWTGTGELF
TRBV7-9	TRBJ2-7	ASSLNGEGAPEQY
TRBV18	TRBJ2-5	ASSPAGNHQETQY
TRBV2	TRBJ2-4	ASGEGGAKNIQY
TRBV4-2	TRBJ2-2	ASSSREYGGELF
TRBV27	TRBJ2-3	ASSSILLAGVSDTQY
TRBV5-1	TRBJ1-5	ASSLDRGGQPQH
TRBV7-2	TRBJ1-1	ASSITFNTEAF
TRBV27	TRBJ2-1	ASSLAGGPSYNEQF
TRBV27	TRBJ2-2	ASRGGGGTGELF
TRBV5-4	TRBJ1-3	ASSQGGSGIANTIY
TRBV5-4	TRBJ1-4	ASSLGGQNEKLF
TRBV6-6	TRBJ2-3	ASTGAGTDTQY
TRBV2	TRBJ2-2	ASSDDPANTGELF
TRBV6-6	TRBJ2-1	ASSYSLGSYNEQF
TRBV5-1	TRBJ2-2	ASSYFTGTSGRPWNTGELF
TRBV5-1	TRBJ2-3	ASSLAQETDTQY
TRBV18	TRBJ2-2	ASSPGLAANTGELF